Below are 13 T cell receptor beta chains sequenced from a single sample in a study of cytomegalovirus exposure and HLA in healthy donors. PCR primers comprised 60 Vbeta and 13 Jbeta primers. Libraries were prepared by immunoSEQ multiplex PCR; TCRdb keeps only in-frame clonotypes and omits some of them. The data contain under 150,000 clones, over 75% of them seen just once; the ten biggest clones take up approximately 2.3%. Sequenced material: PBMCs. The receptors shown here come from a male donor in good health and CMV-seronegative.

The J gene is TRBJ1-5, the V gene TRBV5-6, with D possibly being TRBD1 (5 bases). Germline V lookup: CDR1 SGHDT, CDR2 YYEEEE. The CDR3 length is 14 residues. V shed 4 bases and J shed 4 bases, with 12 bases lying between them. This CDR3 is CASSQGEGNQPQHF. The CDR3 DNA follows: TGTGCCAGCAGCCAAGGGGAGGGGAATCAGCCCCAGCATTTT.

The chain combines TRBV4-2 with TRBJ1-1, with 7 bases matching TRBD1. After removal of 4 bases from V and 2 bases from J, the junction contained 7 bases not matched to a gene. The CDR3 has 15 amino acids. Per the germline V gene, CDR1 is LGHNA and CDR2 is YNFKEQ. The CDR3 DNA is TGTGCCAGCAGCCGCAGGGGGGCCCCAAACACTGAAGCTTTCTTT. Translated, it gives CASSRRGAPNTEAFF.

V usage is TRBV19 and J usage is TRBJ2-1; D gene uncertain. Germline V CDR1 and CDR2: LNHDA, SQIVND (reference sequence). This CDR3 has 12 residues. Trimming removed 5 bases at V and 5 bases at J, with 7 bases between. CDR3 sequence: CASSHANNEQFF. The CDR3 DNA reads TGTGCCAGTAGTCACGCGAACAATGAGCAGTTCTTC.

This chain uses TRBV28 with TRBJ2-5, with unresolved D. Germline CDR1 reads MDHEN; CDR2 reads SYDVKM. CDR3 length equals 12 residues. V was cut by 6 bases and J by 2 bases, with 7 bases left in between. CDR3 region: CASRSPQETQYF. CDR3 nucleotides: TGTGCCAGCAGGTCCCCGCAAGAGACCCAGTACTTC.

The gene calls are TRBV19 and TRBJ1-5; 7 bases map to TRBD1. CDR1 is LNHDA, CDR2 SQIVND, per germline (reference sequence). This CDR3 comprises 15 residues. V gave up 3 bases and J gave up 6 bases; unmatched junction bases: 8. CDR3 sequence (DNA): TGTGCCAGTAGTATGGGAAAGGGGGCTGTTCAGCCCCAGCATTTT. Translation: CASSMGKGAVQPQHF.

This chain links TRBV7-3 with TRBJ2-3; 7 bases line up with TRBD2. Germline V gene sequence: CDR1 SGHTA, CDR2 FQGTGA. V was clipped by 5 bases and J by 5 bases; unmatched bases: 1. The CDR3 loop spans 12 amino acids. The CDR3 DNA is TGTGCCAGCAGCCCGGGAGGAGATACGCAGTATTTT. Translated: CASSPGGDTQYF. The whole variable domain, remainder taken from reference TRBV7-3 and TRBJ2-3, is GAGVSQTPSNKVTEKGKYVELRCDPISGHTALYWYRQSLGQGPEFLIYFQGTGAADDSGLPNDRFFAVRPEGSVSTLKIQRTERGDSAVYLCASSPGGDTQYFGPGTRLTVL.

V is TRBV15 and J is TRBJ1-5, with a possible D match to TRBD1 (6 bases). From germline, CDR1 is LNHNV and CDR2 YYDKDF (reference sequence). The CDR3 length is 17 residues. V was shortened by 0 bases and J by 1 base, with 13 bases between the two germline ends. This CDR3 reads CATSRDRSRGSNQPQHF. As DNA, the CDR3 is TGTGCCACCAGCAGAGATCGGAGCAGGGGAAGCAATCAGCCCCAGCATTTT.

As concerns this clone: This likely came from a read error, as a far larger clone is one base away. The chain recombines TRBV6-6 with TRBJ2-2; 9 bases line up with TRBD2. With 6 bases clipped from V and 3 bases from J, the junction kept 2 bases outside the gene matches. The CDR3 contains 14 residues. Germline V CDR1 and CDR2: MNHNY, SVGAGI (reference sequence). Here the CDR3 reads CASSLAGYTGELFF. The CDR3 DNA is TGTGCCAGCAGCCTAGCGGGATACACCGGGGAGCTGTTTTTT.

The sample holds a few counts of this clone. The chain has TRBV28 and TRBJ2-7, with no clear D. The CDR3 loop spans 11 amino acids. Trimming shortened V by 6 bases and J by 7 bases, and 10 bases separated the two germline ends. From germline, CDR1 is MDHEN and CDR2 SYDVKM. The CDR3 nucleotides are TGTGCCAGCAGCCCCTCCACAGAGCAGTACTTC. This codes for CASSPSTEQYF.

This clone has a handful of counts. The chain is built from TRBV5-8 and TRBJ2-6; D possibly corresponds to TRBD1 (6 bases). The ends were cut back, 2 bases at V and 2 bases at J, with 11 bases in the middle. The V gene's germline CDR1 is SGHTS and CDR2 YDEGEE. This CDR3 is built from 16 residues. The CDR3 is CASSLTGSPGANVLTF. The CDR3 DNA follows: TGTGCCAGCAGCTTAACAGGGTCCCCTGGGGCCAACGTCCTGACTTTC. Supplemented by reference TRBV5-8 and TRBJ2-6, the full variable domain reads EAGVTQSPTHLIKTRGQQATLRCSPISGHTSVYWYQQALGLGLQFLLWYDEGEERNRGNFPPRFSGRQFPNYSSELNVNALELEDSALYLCASSLTGSPGANVLTFGAGSRLTVL.

The CDR3 is CASRFTVGSQPQHF. CDR3 DNA sequence: TGTGCAAGTCGCTTCACGGTGGGCAGTCAGCCCCAGCATTTT. The V call is TRBV12-2, the J call TRBJ1-5; the DNA was not compared with TRBD1, the D call given in the table. TRBV12-2 is listed as a pseudogene. The CDR3 is 14 amino acids.

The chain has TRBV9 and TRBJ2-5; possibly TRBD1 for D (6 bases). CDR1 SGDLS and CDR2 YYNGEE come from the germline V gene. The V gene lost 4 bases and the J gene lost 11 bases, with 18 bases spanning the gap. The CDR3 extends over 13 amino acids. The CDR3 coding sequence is TGTGCCAGCAGCCAAGGGACCCCAGGGGAGCAGTACTTC. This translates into CASSQGTPGEQYF. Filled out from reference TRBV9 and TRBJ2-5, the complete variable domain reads DSGVTQTPKHLITATGQRVTLRCSPRSGDLSVYWYQQSLDQGLQFLIQYYNGEERAKGNILERFSAQQFPDLHSELNLSSLELGDSALYFCASSQGTPGEQYFGPGTRLLVL.

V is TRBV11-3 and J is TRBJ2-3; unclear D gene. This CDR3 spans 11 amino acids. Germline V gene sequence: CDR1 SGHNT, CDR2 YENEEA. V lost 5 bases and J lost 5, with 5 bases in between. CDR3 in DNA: TGTGCCAGCAGCCGAGGAGATACGCAGTATTTT. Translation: CASSRGDTQYF.